These 32 T cell receptor beta chains were sequenced from one sample in a study of cytomegalovirus exposure and HLA in healthy donors. Primers: 60 Vbeta forward and 13 Jbeta reverse. Some clones are missing from TCRdb's copy, which holds only in-frame ones; the method was immunoSEQ multiplex PCR. The table includes about 200,000 clones, about 77% detected once. Sequencing was done on a sample of PBMCs. These receptors originate from a woman in her twenties or thirties in good health and CMV-seropositive.

The rearrangement uses TRBV7-9 and TRBJ2-5; 11 bases are shared with TRBD1. The tail of the sequence fits TRBJ2-7 better, so the J call may be wrong. The germline V gene encodes CDR1 SEHNR and CDR2 FQNEAQ (reference sequence). This CDR3 has 14 residues. CDR3 DNA sequence: TGTGCCAGCAGCCACCAGGGACAGGGGGACGAGCAGTACTTC. Its translation: CASSHQGQGDEQYF.

This chain connects TRBV11-1 to TRBJ2-7, with 7 nucleotides matching TRBD2. The CDR3 contains 15 residues. V was pared by 4 bases and J by 3 bases, with 9 bases of the junction left unmatched. CDR1 is SGHAT, CDR2 FQDESV, per germline (reference sequence). This CDR3 reads CASSSGLTVGYEQYF. The CDR3, as DNA: TGTGCCAGCAGCTCGGGACTAACGGTGGGCTACGAGCAGTACTTC.

The V and J genes are TRBV4-3 and TRBJ2-3; D remains ambiguous. Per germline, CDR1 LGHNA and CDR2 YSLEER. This CDR3 has 14 residues. V lost 3 bases to trimming and J lost 4 bases, with 11 bases between them. The DNA of the CDR3 is TGCGCCAGCAGCCATAGTTTTGCGCCAGATACGCAGTATTTT. Translated, it gives CASSHSFAPDTQYF.

V gene TRBV5-1 combines with J gene TRBJ2-2, with TRBD2 matching over 7 bases. The V segment lost 4 bases and the J segment 5 bases; nucleotides outside the gene matches: 11. CDR1 and CDR2 (germline): SGHRS, YFSETQ. CDR3 length: 16 amino acids. The DNA of the CDR3 is TGCGCCAGCAGCCCTGGGGCTAGCGGCCCTACCGGGGAGCTGTTTTTT. Translation: CASSPGASGPTGELFF.

J is TRBJ2-3 and V is TRBV5-6; D possibly corresponds to TRBD2 (5 bases). Per germline, CDR1 SGHDT and CDR2 YYEEEE. V was shortened by 7 bases and J by 0 bases, with 6 bases between the two germline ends. The CDR3 consists of 12 residues. CDR3 residues: CASGGSTDTQYF. The CDR3 DNA follows: TGTGCCAGCGGAGGTAGCACAGATACGCAGTATTTT.

J is TRBJ2-5 and V is TRBV5-1; perhaps TRBD1 as D (6 bases). The J call may be faulty, since TRBJ2-7 better matches the DNA end. The germline V gene encodes CDR1 SGHRS and CDR2 YFSETQ. The CDR3 spans 14 residues. This chain's CDR3 is CASSLGQGINEQYF. The CDR3 DNA sequence: TGCGCCAGCAGCTTGGGCCAGGGGATCAACGAGCAGTACTTC.

In its sample, this clone was seen once. V is TRBV7-3 and J is TRBJ2-7, with 7 bases matching TRBD2. Losses at the gene ends were 2 bases for V and 2 bases for J; bases not matched to a gene: 6. This CDR3 has 15 amino acids. CDR1 and CDR2 (germline): SGHTA, FQGTGA. In DNA, the CDR3 is TGTGCCAGCAGCTTACTAAGCGGGGACCCCTACGAGCAGTACTTC. It encodes CASSLLSGDPYEQYF.

This chain uses TRBV4-2 with TRBJ1-1; no clear D gene. This CDR3 is built from 15 residues. Looked up from germline, CDR1 is LGHNA and CDR2 is YNFKEQ. Between the trimmed V and J ends, which lost 0 bases and 3 bases, there was a span of 11 bases. The CDR3 here is CASSQDGQRDTEAFF. In DNA form, the CDR3 reads TGTGCCAGCAGCCAAGATGGGCAGAGGGACACTGAAGCTTTCTTT.

The J gene is TRBJ1-1, the V gene TRBV9; D is uncertain. V was clipped by 0 bases and J by 5 bases, with 11 bases between them. The CDR3 covers 14 residues. Per germline, CDR1 SGDLS and CDR2 YYNGEE. This chain's CDR3 is CASSVGPGGTEAFF. The CDR3 bases are TGTGCCAGCAGCGTAGGCCCGGGAGGGACTGAAGCTTTCTTT.

This CDR3 is CSVATPGELFF. In nucleotides, the CDR3 is TGCAGCGTCGCAACACCCGGGGAGCTGTTTTTT. This chain uses TRBV29-1 with TRBJ2-2, with D hard to call. Trimming shortened V by 6 bases and J by 6 bases, and 8 bases separated the two germline ends. The CDR3 spans 11 residues. Germline V lookup: CDR1 SQVTM, CDR2 ANQGSEA.

The chain is built from TRBV2 and TRBJ1-1; D ambiguous. Germline V lookup: CDR1 SNHLY, CDR2 FYNNEI. Trimming cost V 3 bases and J 1 base, with 6 bases left between them. CDR3 length: 13 amino acids. CDR3 region: CASSDSRNTEAFF. The CDR3 DNA reads as TGTGCCAGCAGTGATTCGCGGAACACTGAAGCTTTCTTT.

The chain uses TRBV18 and TRBJ2-5; a possible D gene is TRBD2 (7 bases). The germline gives CDR1 KGHSH, CDR2 LQKENI. The CDR3 runs to 16 residues. V lost 6 bases and J lost 2, with 19 bases in between. CDR3 in DNA: TGTGCCAGCTCGCAGGCGGGGGCCAGGCGGCAAGAGACCCAGTACTTC. This sequence encodes CASSQAGARRQETQYF.

V is TRBV7-8 and J is TRBJ1-1; 9 nucleotides agree with TRBD1. Unmatched junction bases numbered 6, after V lost 5 bases and J lost 5 bases. The germline gives CDR1 SGHVS, CDR2 FQNEAQ. This CDR3 is built from 14 residues. Here the CDR3 reads CASSQQGARTEAFF. CDR3 nucleotides: TGTGCCAGCAGCCAACAGGGGGCGAGGACTGAAGCTTTCTTT. The full variable domain, its missing parts supplied by reference TRBV7-8 and TRBJ1-1, is GAGVSQSPRYKVAKRGQDVALRCDPISGHVSLFWYQQALGQGPEFLTYFQNEAQLDKSGLPSDRFFAERPEGSVSTLKIQRTQQEDSAVYLCASSQQGARTEAFFGQGTRLTVV.

The gene calls are TRBV2 and TRBJ1-2; the D is unclear. The CDR3 totals 12 residues. Germline loops: CDR1 SNHLY, CDR2 FYNNEI. V was shortened by 4 bases and J by 8 bases, with 11 bases between the two germline ends. CDR3 loop: CASSVQSGGYTF. In DNA form, the CDR3 reads TGTGCCAGCAGTGTACAGTCGGGGGGCTACACCTTC.

This clone appeared once. The chain is built from TRBV7-2 and TRBJ1-2, with 7 nucleotides matching TRBD1. The junction had 16 bases not matched to a gene; V was cut back by 5 bases and J by 4 bases. CDR1 is SGHTA, CDR2 FQGNSA, per germline. CDR3 length: 17 amino acids. DNA for the CDR3: TGTGCCAGCAGCCCGGACAGGTCATGGGTTAAGAGCTATGGCTACACCTTC. It encodes CASSPDRSWVKSYGYTF. The variable domain in full, with the rest retrieved from reference TRBV7-2 and TRBJ1-2, is GAGVSQSPSNKVTEKGKDVELRCDPISGHTALYWYRQSLGQGLEFLIYFQGNSAPDKSGLPSDRFSAERTGGSVSTLTIQRTQQEDSAVYLCASSPDRSWVKSYGYTFGSGTRLTVV.

The gene calls are TRBV7-2 and TRBJ2-5; 9 positions agree with TRBD1. The CDR3 is 15 residues long. Germline trimming cut 6 bases from V and 4 bases from J; bases unmatched to any gene: 9. The germline gives CDR1 SGHTA, CDR2 FQGNSA. The CDR3 region is CASRELGQGPETQYF. Written as DNA, the CDR3 is TGTGCCAGCAGGGAACTGGGACAGGGCCCAGAGACCCAGTACTTC.

This chain's CDR3 is CASGTGYGYTF. CDR3 nucleotide sequence: TGTGCGTCGGGGACAGGTTACGGCTACACCTTC. The chain links TRBV25-1 to TRBJ1-2; TRBD1 matches 8 bases. CDR1 is MGHDK and CDR2 is SYGVNS in the germline V gene. The CDR3 sequence is 11 residues long.

V usage is TRBV9 and J usage is TRBJ2-5, with TRBD2 as a possible D gene (6 bases). The germline V and J ends were trimmed by 0 bases and 4 bases, with 10 bases remaining between them. The germline V gene encodes CDR1 SGDLS and CDR2 YYNGEE. The CDR3 extends over 14 amino acids. The CDR3 loop reads CASSVAGGLETQYF. The CDR3 DNA follows: TGTGCCAGCAGCGTAGCTGGGGGGTTAGAGACCCAGTACTTC.

DNA of the CDR3: TGTGCCAGCAGTGAAACCCTTTCAATCGACAGGGGGCGGCTTGAAGCTTTCTTT. Translation: CASSETLSIDRGRLEAFF. V and J are TRBV25-1 and TRBJ1-1; 10 bases map to TRBD1. The CDR3 sequence is 18 residues long. V was clipped by 2 bases and J by 7 bases; unmatched bases: 16. The V gene's germline CDR1 is MGHDK and CDR2 SYGVNS.

This clone was seen a handful of times. In DNA form, the CDR3 reads TGTGCCAGCAGTGCCGGACAGGGGAACACAGATACGCAGTATTTT. This gives the protein CASSAGQGNTDTQYF. V and J are TRBV28 and TRBJ2-3; the match to TRBD1 covers 9 bases. Germline lookup yields CDR1 MDHEN and CDR2 SYDVKM. The junction had 5 bases not matched to a gene; V was cut back by 5 bases and J by 2 bases. The CDR3 is made up of 15 amino acids.

The chain recombines TRBV7-3 with TRBJ1-2; D remains unclear. Germline CDR1 reads SGHTA; CDR2 reads FQGTGA. This CDR3 region has 12 residues. Deletions cut 2 bases from V and 8 bases from J, with 9 bases between. CDR3 in DNA: TGTGCCAGCAGCTTATCGCTCAGGGGCTACACCTTC. Amino acids: CASSLSLRGYTF.

The rearrangement links TRBV30 to TRBJ2-3; TRBD2 matches 10 bases. J gave up 2 bases and V 3 bases, and 5 bases lay outside the gene matches. In germline, CDR1 is GTSNPN, CDR2 SVGIG (reference sequence). The CDR3 contains 15 residues. CDR3 amino acids: CAWSDGLADTDTQYF. The CDR3 bases are TGTGCCTGGAGCGACGGACTAGCGGACACAGATACGCAGTATTTT.

The rearrangement uses TRBV18 and TRBJ1-4; no firm D call. The V and J ends lost 1 base and 4 bases respectively, with 13 bases between them. The CDR3 extends over 16 amino acids. The germline V gene encodes CDR1 KGHSH and CDR2 LQKENI. The CDR3 DNA sequence: TGTGCCAGCTCACCACGAGTGCTAACTAATAATGAAAAACTGTTTTTT. Protein sequence: CASSPRVLTNNEKLFF.

The V gene is TRBV2, the J gene TRBJ1-3; the D is unclear. CDR3 length: 16 amino acids. V was clipped by 5 bases and J by 0 bases, with 14 bases between them. CDR1 is SNHLY and CDR2 is FYNNEI in the germline V gene. This CDR3 is CASSPGGLGSGNTIYF. Here the CDR3 DNA reads TGTGCCAGCAGTCCTGGTGGTCTAGGCTCTGGAAACACCATATATTTT.

The chain recombines TRBV6-5 with TRBJ1-5; D perhaps matches TRBD1 (5 bases). V gave up 6 bases and J gave up 4 bases, with 7 bases separating them. The V gene's germline CDR1 is MNHEY and CDR2 SVGAGI. This CDR3 region has 12 residues. The CDR3 DNA follows: TGTGCCAGCAGGCAGGGTAATCAGCCCCAGCATTTT. Amino acids: CASRQGNQPQHF.

The chain joins TRBV30 to TRBJ2-2; tentatively, D is TRBD2 (5 bases). Trimming left V 2 bases short and J 2 bases short, with 15 bases between. CDR3 length: 16 residues. CDR1 is GTSNPN and CDR2 is SVGIG in the germline V gene (reference sequence). The CDR3 is CAWSTRLYLNTGELFF. Written as DNA, the CDR3 is TGTGCCTGGAGTACCAGACTATATCTTAACACCGGGGAGCTGTTTTTT.

This clone has a handful of counts. The chain couples TRBV29-1 to TRBJ2-5; D may be TRBD1 (6 bases). This CDR3 spans 12 amino acids. The V end was cut by 7 bases, the J end by 5 bases, with 14 bases between. Germline V gives CDR1 SQVTM, CDR2 ANQGSEA. This CDR3 is CSAQDRGETQYF. DNA of the CDR3: TGCAGCGCCCAGGACAGAGGCGAGACCCAGTACTTC.

This clone has a handful of counts. This rearrangement joins TRBV4-2 to TRBJ1-4; D is uncertain. The V gene's germline CDR1 is LGHNA and CDR2 YNFKEQ. This CDR3 is built from 17 residues. Between the trimmed V and J ends, which lost 0 bases and 3 bases, there was a span of 14 bases. Here the CDR3 DNA reads TGTGCCAGCAGCCAAGAATCTTCCGGGGTACCTAATGAAAAACTGTTTTTT. The encoded protein is CASSQESSGVPNEKLFF.

The chain recombines TRBV7-2 with TRBJ1-5; D gene unclear. CDR1 and CDR2 (germline): SGHTA, FQGNSA. This CDR3 contains 13 residues. Trimming removed 2 bases at V and 2 bases at J, with 4 bases between. CDR3 amino acids: CASSLYGNQPQHF. CDR3 DNA sequence: TGTGCCAGCAGCTTATATGGCAATCAGCCCCAGCATTTT.

The chain employs TRBV19 and TRBJ2-7, with TRBD1 matching 8 bases. The CDR3 has 16 residues. The ends lost 3 bases at V and 5 bases at J; junction bases unmatched: 12. The germline gives CDR1 LNHDA, CDR2 SQIVND (reference sequence). This CDR3 is CASSMITGRGLNEQYF. In nucleotides, the CDR3 is TGTGCCAGTAGTATGATAACGGGCAGGGGGCTAAACGAGCAGTACTTC.

The gene calls are TRBV6-4 and TRBJ2-7; tentative D call: TRBD1 (5 bases). Per the germline V gene, CDR1 is MRHNA and CDR2 is SNTAGT. Trimming took off 0 bases at V and 3 bases at J, with 9 bases between the two ends. The CDR3 is made up of 14 amino acids. The CDR3 here is CASSDSRQLYEQYF. DNA for the CDR3: TGTGCCAGCAGTGACTCGAGACAGCTCTACGAGCAGTACTTC.

The chain employs TRBV7-2 and TRBJ2-3, with TRBD2 identical over 9 bases. Germline-derived CDR1 and CDR2 are SGHTA and FQGNSA. The CDR3 extends over 15 amino acids. The junction had 6 bases not matched to a gene; V was cut back by 0 bases and J by 8 bases. The CDR3 DNA reads TGTGCCAGCAGCTTAGCCTTAGCGGGGGAGGCTACGCAGTATTTT. Protein sequence: CASSLALAGEATQYF. Full variable domain (remainder filled in from reference TRBV7-2 and TRBJ2-3): GAGVSQSPSNKVTEKGKDVELRCDPISGHTALYWYRQSLGQGLEFLIYFQGNSAPDKSGLPSDRFSAERTGGSVSTLTIQRTQQEDSAVYLCASSLALAGEATQYFGPGTRLTVL.